One sample yielded the 28 T cell receptor beta chains listed below, sequenced in a study of radiotherapy plus CTLA-4 blockade in lung cancer. The protocol was immunoSEQ multiplex PCR, while the TCRdb copy is restricted to in-frame clones and leaves out a portion. The table lists around 22,000 clones, roughly 70% of them singletons. The sample in question was peripheral blood, obtained from a patient treated with radiotherapy plus ipilimumab. The source is a human donor with non-small cell lung cancer whose response to radiotherapy plus ipilimumab could not be evaluated.

In this sample, this clone turned up a few times. The rearrangement uses TRBV5-1 and TRBJ2-7; TRBD1 matches 7 bases. With V trimmed by 4 bases and J by 6 bases, 10 bases remained unmatched. Germline assignment: CDR1 SGHRS and CDR2 YFSETQ. The CDR3 covers 14 residues. This CDR3 reads CASSVGQAGGEQYF. The CDR3 DNA is TGCGCCAGCAGCGTTGGCCAGGCAGGGGGCGAGCAGTACTTC.

This clone has a single count. V and J are TRBV30 and TRBJ2-7; D not certain. The CDR3 sequence is 12 residues long. Trimming took off 0 bases at V and 4 bases at J, with 7 bases between the two ends. Germline V gene sequence: CDR1 GTSNPN, CDR2 SVGIG (reference sequence). The DNA for the CDR3 is TGTGCCTGGAGTGTACTTCGTTACGAGCAGTACTTC. It yields the protein CAWSVLRYEQYF. The full variable domain, its missing parts supplied by reference TRBV30 and TRBJ2-7, is SQTIHQWPATLVQPVGSPLSLECTVEGTSNPNLYWYRQAAGRGLQLLFYSVGIGQISSEVPQNLSASRPQDRQFILSSKKLLLSDSGFYLCAWSVLRYEQYFGPGTRLTVT.

The chain uses TRBV5-4 and TRBJ2-1; no clear D gene. The CDR3 has 14 residues. CDR1 SGHNT and CDR2 YYREEE come from the germline V gene (reference sequence). Between the trimmed V and J ends, which lost 1 base and 4 bases, there was a span of 9 bases. The CDR3 sequence is CASSLSPVYNEQFF. In DNA form, the CDR3 reads TGTGCCAGCAGCTTGTCGCCGGTTTACAATGAGCAGTTCTTC.

The chain combines TRBV18 with TRBJ1-6; D is uncertain. Germline CDR1 reads KGHSH; CDR2 reads LQKENI. V was clipped by 3 bases and J by 7 bases, with 16 bases between them. The CDR3 is made up of 16 amino acids. CDR3 DNA sequence: TGTGCCAGCTCACCTCCCAATATGATACTAAATTCACCCCTCCACTTT. Its protein product is CASSPPNMILNSPLHF.

This clone has more than one count but fewer than ten. The CDR3 reads CTSSQGDRPNYGYTF. CDR3 DNA: TGCACCAGCAGCCAAGGGGACAGGCCAAACTATGGCTACACCTTC. The V and J genes are TRBV1 and TRBJ1-2; the table calls TRBD1, which could not be checked here. TRBV1 is a pseudogene segment. The length of the CDR3 is 15 residues.

This clone was counted a few times. V is TRBV6-1 and J is TRBJ2-7, with D perhaps TRBD2 (6 bases). V was clipped by 0 bases and J by 5 bases, with 14 bases between them. This CDR3 contains 15 residues. In germline, CDR1 is MNHNS, CDR2 SASEGT. The CDR3 DNA is TGTGCCAGCAGTGAAGCGCGGTTGGGGGGAGACGAGCAGTACTTC. Protein product: CASSEARLGGDEQYF.

The rearrangement links TRBV21-1 to TRBJ1-1; the D call of TRBD1 is as the table states it, not checked on the DNA. TRBV21-1 is flagged as a pseudogene. The CDR3 sequence is 15 residues long. CDR3 amino acids: CASSKVRGSNTEAFF. The CDR3 DNA is TGTGCCAGCAGCAAAGTTAGGGGCTCAAACACTGAAGCTTTCTTT.

This rearrangement joins TRBV7-9 to TRBJ1-1; D unresolved. The V end lost 2 bases, the J end lost 1 base, and 8 bases lay between the germline ends. Germline V CDR1 and CDR2: SEHNR, FQNEAQ (reference sequence). CDR3 size: 14 residues. CDR3 sequence reads: CASSLQAGNTEAFF. The CDR3 DNA follows: TGTGCCAGCAGCTTACAGGCAGGGAACACTGAAGCTTTCTTT.

This clone was detected once. This sequence joins TRBV7-6 and TRBJ2-5; 7 bases are a match to TRBD1. V dropped 5 bases and J dropped 4; count of bases not matched to a gene: 7. Germline V gene lookup returns CDR1 SGHVS and CDR2 FNYEAQ. The CDR3 sequence is 14 residues long. In nucleotides, the CDR3 is TGTGCCAGCAGCGTCCGACAGGGTCGAGAGACCCAGTACTTC. Translated: CASSVRQGRETQYF.

This chain links TRBV12-1 with TRBJ2-2; the D call in the table, TRBD2, was not verified against the DNA. TRBV12-1 counts as a pseudogene. The CDR3 runs 18 residues. The DNA for the CDR3 is TGTGCCAGCAGCTGGCCGGGACTCCCCACACAGGACACCGGGGAGCTGTTTTTT. It codes for CASSWPGLPTQDTGELFF.

The chain joins TRBV7-9 to TRBJ2-1; D gene ambiguous. Trimming took 1 base from V and 0 from J, leaving 13 bases between them. Germline V gene data show CDR1 as SEHNR and CDR2 as FQNEAQ (reference sequence). The CDR3 runs to 17 residues. The CDR3 here is CASSLGSSRSSYNEQFF. The CDR3 DNA sequence: TGTGCCAGCAGCTTAGGGAGTAGCAGAAGCTCCTACAATGAGCAGTTCTTC.

The V gene is TRBV2, the J gene TRBJ2-5; 9 bases match TRBD2. Germline trimming cut 2 bases from V and 5 bases from J; bases unmatched to any gene: 3. The CDR3 is 14 residues long. CDR1 and CDR2 (germline): SNHLY, FYNNEI. Written as DNA, the CDR3 is TGTGCCAGCAGTGAAAAGCGGGAGGTGGAGACCCAGTACTTC. Translating gives CASSEKREVETQYF.

The chain couples TRBV4-2 to TRBJ2-3, with D unclear. CDR1 and CDR2 (germline): LGHNA, YNFKEQ. Trimming left V 2 bases short and J 5 bases short, with 8 bases between. This CDR3 is built from 13 residues. CDR3 residues: CASSQSELDTQYF. The CDR3, as DNA: TGTGCCAGCAGCCAATCCGAGTTAGATACGCAGTATTTT.

Only a few counts were recorded for this clone. The genes are TRBV9 and TRBJ1-3; 7 bases agree with TRBD1. From germline, CDR1 is SGDLS and CDR2 YYNGEE. The CDR3 runs 16 residues. After removal of 3 bases from V and 0 bases from J, the junction contained 6 bases not matched to a gene. CDR3 nucleotides: TGTGCCAGCAGCGGCCAGGGGACAGTCTCTGGAAACACCATATATTTT. This sequence encodes CASSGQGTVSGNTIYF.

The chain has TRBV4-3 and TRBJ2-5; 9 nucleotides line up with TRBD2. V shed 1 base, J shed 4 bases, and the junction held 7 bases outside the gene matches. The CDR3 length is 16 residues. The germline V gene has CDR1 LGHNA and CDR2 YSLEER. CDR3 in amino acids: CASSQAGLAGIETQYF. Here the CDR3 DNA reads TGCGCCAGCAGCCAAGCCGGGCTAGCGGGAATAGAGACCCAGTACTTC.

The chain recombines TRBV7-2 with TRBJ1-3; D may be TRBD1 (5 bases). The CDR3 is made up of 16 amino acids. With 4 bases removed from V and 0 bases from J, the gap between germline ends came to 13 bases. From germline, CDR1 is SGHTA and CDR2 FQGNSA. The CDR3 sequence is CASSSRGRDSGNTIYF. CDR3 nucleotides: TGTGCCAGCAGCTCACGTGGCAGGGACTCTGGAAACACCATATATTTT.

The gene calls are TRBV15 and TRBJ2-3, with 7 bases fitting TRBD2. V dropped 7 bases and J dropped 6; count of bases not matched to a gene: 16. The V gene's germline CDR1 is LNHNV and CDR2 YYDKDF (reference sequence). The CDR3 extends over 16 amino acids. The DNA for the CDR3 is TGTGCCACCATGCCGGGAGGTACCCCCACTTTGGATACGCAGTATTTT. Protein sequence: CATMPGGTPTLDTQYF.

This CDR3 reads CASSEQPYYEQYF. The CDR3 bases are TGCGCCAGCAGTGAACAGCCCTACTACGAGCAGTACTTC. This rearrangement joins TRBV10-2 to TRBJ2-7; D gene ambiguous. The CDR3 has 13 residues. V was clipped by 3 bases and J by 3 bases, with 9 bases between them. Germline values: CDR1 WSHSY, CDR2 SAAADI.

The chain employs TRBV6-5 and TRBJ2-1, with D maybe TRBD1 (5 bases). The CDR3 covers 12 residues. V lost 6 bases and J 8 bases, leaving 11 bases between the germline ends. From germline, CDR1 is MNHEY and CDR2 SVGAGI. The CDR3 protein is CASSPWGYEQFF. CDR3 nucleotides: TGTGCCAGCAGCCCCTGGGGCTATGAGCAGTTCTTC.

In DNA, the CDR3 is TGTGCCAGCAGCCAAGATCGTACTAGATCTTACGAGCAGTACTTC. Its protein product is CASSQDRTRSYEQYF. This rearrangement joins TRBV14 to TRBJ2-7, with D perhaps TRBD2 (5 bases). Trimming cost V 0 bases and J 4 bases, with 13 bases left between them. This CDR3 spans 15 amino acids. Germline assignment: CDR1 SGHDN and CDR2 FVKESK.

V gene TRBV9 combines with J gene TRBJ2-1; D call uncertain. The germline V and J ends were trimmed by 0 bases and 2 bases, with 15 bases remaining between them. The CDR3 is made up of 17 amino acids. CDR1 and CDR2 from the germline V gene are SGDLS and YYNGEE. The chain's CDR3 is CASSVANGGETYNEQFF. The CDR3 DNA sequence: TGTGCCAGCAGCGTAGCGAACGGCGGTGAGACCTACAATGAGCAGTTCTTC.

This chain links TRBV5-6 with TRBJ2-7; D perhaps matches TRBD1 (5 bases). This CDR3 has 15 residues. In germline, CDR1 is SGHDT, CDR2 YYEEEE. V lost 4 bases, J lost 0 bases, and 14 bases lay in between. The CDR3 here is CASSPLTGFSYEQYF. The CDR3 DNA is TGTGCCAGCAGCCCACTCACAGGCTTCTCCTACGAGCAGTACTTC.

J is TRBJ2-7 and V is TRBV5-1; D remains unclear. Germline lookup yields CDR1 SGHRS and CDR2 YFSETQ. V was shortened by 4 bases and J by 1 base, with 12 bases between the two germline ends. The CDR3 loop spans 14 amino acids. The CDR3 sequence: CASSPRWVSYEQYF. CDR3 DNA sequence: TGCGCCAGCAGCCCTAGATGGGTGTCCTACGAGCAGTACTTC.

V gene TRBV9 combines with J gene TRBJ2-7, with 8 bases fitting TRBD2. Germline V CDR1 and CDR2: SGDLS, YYNGEE. V lost 0 bases to trimming and J lost 3 bases; unmatched junction nucleotides: 2. The CDR3 length is 14 residues. The CDR3 sequence: CASSVASGLYEQYF. Written as DNA, the CDR3 is TGTGCCAGCAGCGTAGCTAGCGGGCTCTACGAGCAGTACTTC.

The chain recombines TRBV5-1 with TRBJ1-4; 10 bases are shared with TRBD1. The length of the CDR3 is 15 residues. Germline V gene lookup returns CDR1 SGHRS and CDR2 YFSETQ. Trimming at V came to 0 bases and at J to 8 bases, leaving 4 bases not matched to a gene. The CDR3 nucleotides read TGCGCCAGCAGCTTGGCCGGGACAGGGGACGAAAAACTGTTTTTT. This sequence encodes CASSLAGTGDEKLFF.

This clone was seen only a few times. The chain is built from TRBV18 and TRBJ1-5, with D maybe TRBD1 (5 bases). Germline-derived CDR1 and CDR2 are KGHSH and LQKENI. CDR3 length: 13 amino acids. Trimming shortened V by 3 bases and J by 6 bases, and 9 bases separated the two germline ends. The CDR3 nucleotides are TGTGCCAGCTCACCGAAGCAGGGTCAGCCCCAGCATTTT. Translating it yields CASSPKQGQPQHF. Variable domain in full (rest from reference TRBV18 and TRBJ1-5): NAGVMQNPRHLVRRRGQEARLRCSPMKGHSHVYWYRQLPEEGLKFMVYLQKENIIDESGMPKERFSAEFPKEGPSILRIQQVVRGDSAAYFCASSPKQGQPQHFGDGTRLSIL.

The rearrangement uses TRBV28 and TRBJ2-7, with D possibly matching TRBD1 (6 bases). From germline, CDR1 is MDHEN and CDR2 SYDVKM. This CDR3 is 14 amino acids long. Trimming removed 8 bases at V and 2 bases at J, with 16 bases between. CDR3 region: CASSLSGHTYEQYF. For the CDR3, the DNA is TGTGCCAGCTCCTTATCGGGACACACCTACGAGCAGTACTTC.

The J gene is TRBJ1-2, the V gene TRBV7-8, with 7 bases matching TRBD1. V was pared by 3 bases and J by 8 bases, with 6 bases of the junction left unmatched. This CDR3 contains 13 residues. Germline values: CDR1 SGHVS, CDR2 FQNEAQ. In DNA form, the CDR3 reads TGTGCCAGCAGCTTCGACAGGGCCGTGGGCTACACCTTC. Its translation is CASSFDRAVGYTF.